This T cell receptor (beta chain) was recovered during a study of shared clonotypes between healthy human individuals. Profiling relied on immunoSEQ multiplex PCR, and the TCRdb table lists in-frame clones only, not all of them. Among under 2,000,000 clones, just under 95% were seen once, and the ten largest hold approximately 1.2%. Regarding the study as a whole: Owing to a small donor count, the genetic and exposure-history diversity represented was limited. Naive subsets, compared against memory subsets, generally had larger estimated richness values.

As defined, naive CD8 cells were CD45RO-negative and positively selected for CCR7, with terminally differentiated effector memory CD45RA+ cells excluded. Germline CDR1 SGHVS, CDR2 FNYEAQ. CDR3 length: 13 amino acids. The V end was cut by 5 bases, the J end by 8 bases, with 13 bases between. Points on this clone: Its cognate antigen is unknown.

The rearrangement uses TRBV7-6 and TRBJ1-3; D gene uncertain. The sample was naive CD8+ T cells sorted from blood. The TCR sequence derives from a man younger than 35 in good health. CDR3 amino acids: CASSLSRADTIYF. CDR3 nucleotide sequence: TGTGCCAGCAGCCTCAGTAGGGCGGACACCATATATTTT.